This T cell receptor (beta chain) was recovered during a study of T cells in tuberculosis. About the research overall: Within 7 days of starting treatment, or before, PBMC were stored.

The table came from immunoSEQ multiplex PCR; TCRdb's copy has only in-frame clones and leaves some out. The sample has 20,000 to 25,000 clones, over 75% seen once. Trimming left V 4 bases short and J 3 bases short, with 9 bases between. This CDR3 spans 13 amino acids. From germline, CDR1 is SEHNR and CDR2 FQNEAQ (reference sequence). Time point indicated: new active TB diagnosis, blood taken before or within 7 days of starting treatment. The rearrangement uses TRBV7-9 and TRBJ1-2; no reliable D call. Sequenced here: PBMCs, sampled at tuberculosis diagnosis. The TCR comes from an adult with tuberculosis. Written as DNA, the CDR3 is TGTGCCAGCAGCTCAAGCGGGGACTATGGCTACACCTTC. Protein: CASSSSGDYGYTF.